This T cell receptor beta chain was sequenced during a study of blood T cell repertoires in COVID-19. Individuals drawn from 20 to 30 US areas were roughly 18 to 100 years old. Participant-reported clinical history was the basis for cohort assignment. Cohort 3 donors counted as recovered after two negative PCRs, clearance, or resolved symptoms. Germline V gene data show CDR1 as SGHTA and CDR2 as FQGNSA. With V trimmed by 5 bases and J by 13 bases, 15 bases remained unmatched. The length of the CDR3 is 15 residues. As originally analysed: Reference gene primer amplification yielded estimated nucleated cell counts. The protocol was immunoSEQ multiplex PCR, while the TCRdb copy is restricted to in-frame clones and leaves out a portion. From that table come the V and J calls and clone size; the DNA was used to work out D and trimming. The sample consists of fewer than 350,000 clones, about 85% of them appearing once.

The sequencing sample was made of PBMCs or T cells enriched from blood (not recorded which). The TCR sequence derives from a woman in her 50s who had recovered from COVID-19. The rearrangement uses TRBV7-2 and TRBJ1-4; TRBD1 matches 8 bases. CDR3 sequence reads: CASSPPGQVPGLLFF. CDR3 nucleotide sequence: TGTGCCAGCAGCCCCCCGGGACAGGTACCAGGGTTACTGTTTTTT.